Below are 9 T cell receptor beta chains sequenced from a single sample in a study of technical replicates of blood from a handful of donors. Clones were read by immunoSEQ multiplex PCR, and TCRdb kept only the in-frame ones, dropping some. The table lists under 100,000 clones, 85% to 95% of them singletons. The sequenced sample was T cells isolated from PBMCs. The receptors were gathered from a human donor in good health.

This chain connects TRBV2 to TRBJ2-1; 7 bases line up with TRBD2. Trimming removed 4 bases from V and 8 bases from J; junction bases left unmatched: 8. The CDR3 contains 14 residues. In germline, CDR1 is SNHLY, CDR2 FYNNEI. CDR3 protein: CASSGDYGNYEQFF. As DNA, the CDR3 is TGTGCCAGCAGTGGGGACTATGGGAACTATGAGCAGTTCTTC.

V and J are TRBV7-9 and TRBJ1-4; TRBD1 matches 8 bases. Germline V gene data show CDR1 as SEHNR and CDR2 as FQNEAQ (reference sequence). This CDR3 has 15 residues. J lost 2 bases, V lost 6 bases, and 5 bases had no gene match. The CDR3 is CASSLQGGTNEKLFF. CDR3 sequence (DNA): TGTGCCAGCAGTCTACAGGGGGGCACTAATGAAAAACTGTTTTTT.

CDR3 nucleotide sequence: TGTGCCAGCAGTCGGGGGACAGGGAATACAGATACGCAGTATTTT. Protein: CASSRGTGNTDTQYF. The rearrangement joins TRBV6-1 to TRBJ2-3; 9 positions match TRBD1. Germline V gives CDR1 MNHNS, CDR2 SASEGT. V trimming: 5 bases; J trimming: 3 bases; junction bases outside the gene matches: 6. The CDR3 sequence is 15 residues long.

CDR3: CASSIASIGQGPYTEAFF. The CDR3 nucleotides read TGTGCCAGTAGTATAGCGTCAATAGGACAGGGCCCTTACACTGAAGCTTTCTTT. This chain connects TRBV19 to TRBJ1-1, with 8 bases lining up with TRBD1. The germline V gene encodes CDR1 LNHDA and CDR2 SQIVND (reference sequence). There are 18 residues in the CDR3. V lost 1 base to trimming and J lost 3 bases; unmatched junction nucleotides: 13.

The DNA for the CDR3 is TGTGCCAGCAGTGATGGTCCCACGGAGTACACAGATACGCAGTATTTT. It codes for CASSDGPTEYTDTQYF. The genes are TRBV2 and TRBJ2-3, with no clear D. The V and J ends lost 3 bases and 2 bases respectively, with 15 bases between them. Per the germline V gene, CDR1 is SNHLY and CDR2 is FYNNEI. The length of the CDR3 is 16 residues.

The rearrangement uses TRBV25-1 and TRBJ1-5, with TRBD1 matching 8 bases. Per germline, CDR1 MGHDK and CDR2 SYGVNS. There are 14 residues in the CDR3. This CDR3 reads CAAGAGGPCQPQHF. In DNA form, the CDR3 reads TGTGCGGCAGGGGCAGGGGGCCCGTGTCAGCCCCAGCATTTT.

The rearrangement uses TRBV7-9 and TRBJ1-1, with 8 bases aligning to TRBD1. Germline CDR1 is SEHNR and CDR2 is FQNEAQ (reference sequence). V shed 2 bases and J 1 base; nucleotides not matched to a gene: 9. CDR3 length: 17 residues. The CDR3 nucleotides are TGTGCCAGCAGCTTATCGGTATTAGGGACAGGGAACACTGAAGCTTTCTTT. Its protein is CASSLSVLGTGNTEAFF.

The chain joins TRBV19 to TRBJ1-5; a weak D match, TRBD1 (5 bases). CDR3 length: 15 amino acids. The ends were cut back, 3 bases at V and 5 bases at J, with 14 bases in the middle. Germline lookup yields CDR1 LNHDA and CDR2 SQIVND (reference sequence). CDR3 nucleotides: TGTGCCAGTAGTATCAAGGGGCATAGTGATCAGCCCCAGCATTTT. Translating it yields CASSIKGHSDQPQHF.

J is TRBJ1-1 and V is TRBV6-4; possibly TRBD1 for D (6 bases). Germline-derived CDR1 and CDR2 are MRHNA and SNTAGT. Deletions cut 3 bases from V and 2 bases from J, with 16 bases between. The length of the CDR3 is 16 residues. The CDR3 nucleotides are TGTGCCAGCAGTGATAAGGGGGAGTTCCATAACACTGAAGCTTTCTTT. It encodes CASSDKGEFHNTEAFF.